A single sample is the source of the 9 T cell receptor beta chains below, sequenced in a study of response to subunit inactivated influenza vaccine (dated by TCRdb to 2017 to 2018). Library generation was performed with RT-PCR. The instrument given in TCRdb is Illumina HiSeq 2500. TCRdb reanalyzed the raw reads on its own, using fastp at Q25 for trimming and MiXCR for clone calling, and kept in-frame beta chains. Each entry merges the rows of one CDR3 protein and shows their most common DNA and genes. A total of some 520,000 distinct CDR3 sequences appear in this sample, approximately 17% of them only once. 3% of the sample rests with the top ten. The sequencing here drew on CD4+ T cells sorted from PBMCs, taken around 25 months after vaccination. The receptors were sampled from a man aged 50-75 years who received an inactivated influenza vaccine. Donor details come from another sample of the same person, matched by shared clones.

The chain employs TRBV7-2 and TRBJ2-7; D assignment may be TRBD1 or TRBD2 (5 bases each). Germline CDR1 is SGHTA and CDR2 is FQGNSA. The CDR3 has 13 residues. Deletions cut 7 bases from V and 3 bases from J, with 13 bases between. The CDR3 coding sequence is TGTGCCAGCAAGGTCCGGGACGGCTACGAGCAGTACTTC. Translated, it gives CASKVRDGYEQYF.

The rearrangement links TRBV2 to TRBJ1-2; a possible D gene is TRBD1 (6 bases). Germline V gene data show CDR1 as SNHLY and CDR2 as FYNNEI. With 6 bases removed from V and 4 bases from J, the gap between germline ends came to 12 bases. There are 13 residues in the CDR3. CDR3 loop: CASSGQQLYGYTF. CDR3 DNA: TGTGCCAGCAGCGGACAGCAACTCTATGGCTACACCTTC.

This clonotype was recorded a few times. The gene calls are TRBV18 and TRBJ2-2; tentatively, D is TRBD2 (5 bases). V gave up 5 bases and J gave up 6 bases, with 10 bases separating them. Germline CDR1 and CDR2: KGHSH and LQKENI. The CDR3 extends over 13 amino acids. CDR3: CASSFRRAGELFF. CDR3 coding DNA: TGTGCCAGCTCATTTCGGCGGGCCGGGGAGCTGTTTTTT.

For the CDR3, the DNA is TGTGCCATCAGTGATTTTGCACAAGAGACCCAGTACTTC. Translated, it gives CAISDFAQETQYF. V gene TRBV10-3 combines with J gene TRBJ2-5; D is unclear. Trimming cost V 3 bases and J 2 bases, with 7 bases left between them. In germline, CDR1 is ENHRY, CDR2 SYGVKD. The CDR3 contains 13 residues.

This clonotype was picked up many times. The chain links TRBV5-1 to TRBJ2-2, with D perhaps matching TRBD1 or TRBD2 (5 bases each). The germline gives CDR1 SGHRS, CDR2 YFSETQ. Trimming stripped 3 bases from V and 3 bases from J, with 12 bases between. The CDR3 is 15 residues long. CDR3 coding DNA: TGCGCCAGCAGCTCGATGGGGGATTACACCGGGGAGCTGTTTTTT. It encodes CASSSMGDYTGELFF.

This clonotype came up many times. The chain links TRBV5-1 to TRBJ2-7, with D unresolved. The CDR3 consists of 15 residues. The V gene lost 0 bases and the J gene lost 0 bases, with 10 bases spanning the gap. Germline V gene data show CDR1 as SGHRS and CDR2 as YFSETQ. The CDR3 is CASSLAFGSSYEQYF. The CDR3 DNA reads as TGCGCCAGCAGCTTGGCTTTCGGAAGCTCCTACGAGCAGTACTTC.

This clonotype was seen a handful of times. V usage is TRBV10-3 and J usage is TRBJ2-2; D unclear. Germline loops: CDR1 ENHRY, CDR2 SYGVKD. This CDR3 comprises 17 residues. V dropped 11 bases and J dropped 1 base, with 23 bases sitting between them. The CDR3 reads CAPPGLPKGENTGELFF. The CDR3 bases are TGTGCCCCACCGGGTCTCCCGAAGGGCGAGAACACCGGGGAGCTGTTTTTT.

This clonotype occurred many times. The chain joins TRBV20-1 to TRBJ2-2; D is undetermined. CDR3 length equals 14 residues. The germline V gene has CDR1 DFQATT and CDR2 SNEGSKA (reference sequence). V dropped 3 bases and J dropped 6 bases, with 14 bases sitting between them. CDR3 nucleotides: TGCAGTGCTAGGAGGCAGTTCGCATCCGGGGAGCTGTTTTTT. This translates into CSARRQFASGELFF.

The sample holds a few counts of this clonotype. The rearrangement joins TRBV6-1 to TRBJ1-5, with no clear D. CDR1 and CDR2 from the germline V gene are MNHNS and SASEGT. With 6 bases removed from V and 7 bases from J, the gap between germline ends came to 13 bases. The CDR3 is made up of 13 amino acids. In DNA form, the CDR3 reads TGTGCCAGCAGCCCATGGGTAGACCAGCCCCAGCATTTT. It yields the protein CASSPWVDQPQHF.